One sample yielded the 7 T cell receptor beta chains listed below, sequenced in a study of shared clonotypes between healthy human individuals. Repertoires were generated with immunoSEQ multiplex PCR, while TCRdb's copy carries only in-frame clones and drops some. In the table there are more than 1,200,000 clones, approximately 98.5% of which are singletons. Sequencing input: naive CD4+ T cells sorted from blood. Subset defined: CD45RA+ positively selected. The receptors here all came from a man aged 25-45 years in good health.

This clone is a singleton in its sample. V usage is TRBV10-3 and J usage is TRBJ2-1, with unresolved D. Trimming took off 10 bases at V and 1 base at J, with 11 bases between the two ends. The germline gives CDR1 ENHRY, CDR2 SYGVKD. There are 13 residues in the CDR3. The CDR3 protein is CATLLTSYNEQFF. CDR3 sequence (DNA): TGTGCCACCCTCCTTACGTCCTACAATGAGCAGTTCTTC.

The chain couples TRBV9 to TRBJ2-3; no firm D call. Germline CDR1 SGDLS, CDR2 YYNGEE. Deletions cut 0 bases from V and 6 bases from J, with 11 bases between. The CDR3 is 14 amino acids. The CDR3 bases are TGTGCCAGCAGCGTAGTCGGCAGCCCCGATACGCAGTATTTT. It is translated as CASSVVGSPDTQYF. Variable domain in full (rest from reference TRBV9 and TRBJ2-3): DSGVTQTPKHLITATGQRVTLRCSPRSGDLSVYWYQQSLDQGLQFLIQYYNGEERAKGNILERFSAQQFPDLHSELNLSSLELGDSALYFCASSVVGSPDTQYFGPGTRLTVL.

The chain couples TRBV18 to TRBJ2-5; tentatively, D is TRBD1 (7 bases). V was cut by 8 bases and J by 5 bases, with 12 bases left in between. The CDR3 is 12 residues long. CDR1 and CDR2 (germline): KGHSH, LQKENI. The CDR3 loop reads CASGPGGETQYF. The CDR3 coding sequence is TGTGCCAGCGGACCAGGGGGGGAGACCCAGTACTTC.

V and J are TRBV5-1 and TRBJ2-5, with a tentative D call TRBD1 (6 bases). The CDR3 has 14 residues. Between the trimmed V and J ends, which lost 5 bases and 4 bases, there was a span of 15 bases. Germline V gives CDR1 SGHRS, CDR2 YFSETQ. The CDR3 spells CASRQGSTRETQYF. In DNA form, the CDR3 reads TGCGCCAGCAGGCAGGGGTCGACAAGAGAGACCCAGTACTTC.

This chain uses TRBV5-4 with TRBJ1-2; D is ambiguous. This CDR3 is built from 12 residues. With 1 base removed from V and 9 bases from J, the gap between germline ends came to 10 bases. Germline-derived CDR1 and CDR2 are SGHNT and YYREEE (reference sequence). CDR3 in DNA: TGTGCCAGCAGCTTGCCGGAGTCGAGCTACACCTTC. Its protein product is CASSLPESSYTF.

The chain couples TRBV5-1 to TRBJ2-5; possible D gene TRBD1, 5 bases. The CDR3 is made up of 13 amino acids. CDR1 is SGHRS and CDR2 is YFSETQ in the germline V gene. V lost 9 bases to trimming and J lost 5 bases, with 17 bases between them. CDR3 nucleotide sequence: TGCGCCACCAGGGTGGGCACAACGGAGACCCAGTACTTC. As protein: CATRVGTTETQYF.

The chain combines TRBV19 with TRBJ2-1; possible D gene TRBD2, 5 bases. The CDR3 extends over 16 amino acids. Germline V gene data show CDR1 as LNHDA and CDR2 as SQIVND (reference sequence). V was trimmed by 3 bases and J by 0 bases, leaving 12 bases between them. The CDR3 DNA is TGTGCCAGTAGTATCTTGAGGGCCCGCTCCTACAATGAGCAGTTCTTC. Protein: CASSILRARSYNEQFF.